This T cell receptor (beta chain) was sequenced during a study of CD8+ T cells in alopecia areata. Once RNA had been extracted, it was reverse transcribed into cDNA to act as the sequencing template. Assay: immunoSEQ multiplex PCR; the TCRdb copy retains only in-frame clones and omits some. The data show 180,000 or so clones, 53% seen once. Findings and caveats of the study: Tofacitinib significantly decreased scalp clonality and expanded CD8+ clones among top 100.

This clone showed up just a few times. Its antigen is unidentified. Treatment meaning: oral pan-JAK inhibitor, 5-10 mg twice daily. Alopecia areata patients gave lesional scalp punch biopsies and peripheral blood samples. The CDR3 spans 14 residues. Germline-derived CDR1 and CDR2 are SGHNT and YYREEE (reference sequence). The V and J ends lost 4 bases and 5 bases respectively, with 15 bases between them. Sequencing used CD8+ T cells sorted from blood, obtained at week 24, from a patient treated with tofacitinib. The sequence came from a human donor with alopecia areata. The chain employs TRBV5-4 and TRBJ2-5; no definite D call. For the CDR3, the DNA is TGTGCCAGCAGCACAAGTGAAGGTCGGGAGACCCAGTACTTC. This gives the protein CASSTSEGRETQYF.